The 32 T cell receptor beta chains in this list originate from one sample, sequenced in a study of blood T cell repertoires in COVID-19. Sequenced by immunoSEQ multiplex PCR; TCRdb stores in-frame clones only, minus some. The sample includes roughly 99,000 clones, less than 85% of them seen just once. The source material was peripheral blood. These receptor sequences come from a woman aged 80 or over with active or convalescent COVID-19.

This sequence joins TRBV24-1 and TRBJ2-1; 9 bases align to TRBD1. Trimming removed 5 bases from V and 4 bases from J; junction bases left unmatched: 5. The CDR3 covers 15 residues. Germline assignment: CDR1 KGHDR and CDR2 SFDVKD. CDR3 bases: TGTGCCACCAGTGGGGGGACAGGGCTATACAATGAGCAGTTCTTC. Translated: CATSGGTGLYNEQFF.

The chain is built from TRBV4-1 and TRBJ2-1; a weak D match, TRBD2 (6 bases). Per the germline V gene, CDR1 is MGHRA and CDR2 is YSYEKL. The CDR3 length is 14 residues. The V gene lost 1 base and the J gene lost 7 bases, with 11 bases spanning the gap. The CDR3 DNA reads TGCGCCAGCAGCCAAGGCCTGCGGGGAAATGAGCAGTTCTTC. It codes for CASSQGLRGNEQFF.

The CDR3 protein is CASSSVPGTSGYNEQFF. Written as DNA, the CDR3 is TGCGCCAGCAGCTCGGTTCCCGGGACTAGCGGATACAATGAGCAGTTCTTC. V usage is TRBV5-1 and J usage is TRBJ2-1; TRBD2 agrees at 11 bases. Looked up from germline, CDR1 is SGHRS and CDR2 is YFSETQ. CDR3 size: 17 residues. Unmatched junction bases numbered 9, after V lost 3 bases and J lost 4 bases.

The chain combines TRBV10-2 with TRBJ2-7, with D unresolved. The germline V gene encodes CDR1 WSHSY and CDR2 SAAADI. V shed 5 bases and J shed 3 bases, with 14 bases lying between them. This CDR3 spans 14 amino acids. CDR3 nucleotides: TGCGCCAGCAGTTCTAGTTCACCCAGCTACGAGCAGTACTTC. This sequence encodes CASSSSSPSYEQYF.

V is TRBV20-1 and J is TRBJ2-3, with 11 bases aligning to TRBD2. V lost 3 bases to trimming and J lost 7 bases; unmatched junction nucleotides: 9. CDR3 length: 15 amino acids. Germline V gives CDR1 DFQATT, CDR2 SNEGSKA (reference sequence). The CDR3 here is CSASGTSGRKYTQYF. The CDR3 DNA reads TGCAGTGCTAGTGGAACTAGCGGGAGAAAGTATACGCAGTATTTT.

The rearrangement uses TRBV5-6 and TRBJ2-1; D might be TRBD2 (6 bases). The germline gives CDR1 SGHDT, CDR2 YYEEEE. Trimming pared 2 bases from V and 7 bases from J, leaving 13 bases between. The CDR3 is made up of 14 amino acids. The CDR3 sequence is CASSLGGRKNEQFF. CDR3 nucleotide sequence: TGTGCCAGCAGCTTAGGTGGGAGGAAGAATGAGCAGTTCTTC.

The chain links TRBV6-5 to TRBJ2-3; perhaps TRBD2 as D (5 bases). The CDR3 is made up of 12 amino acids. CDR1 MNHEY and CDR2 SVGAGI come from the germline V gene. Trimming took 8 bases from V and 4 from J, leaving 10 bases between them. The CDR3 sequence is CASLLGADTQYF. In nucleotides, the CDR3 is TGTGCCAGCCTTCTCGGGGCAGATACGCAGTATTTT.

The V gene is TRBV24-1, the J gene TRBJ2-1; tentative D call: TRBD1 (5 bases). This CDR3 spans 16 amino acids. Germline V gives CDR1 KGHDR, CDR2 SFDVKD. V was pared by 3 bases and J by 0 bases, with 11 bases between. CDR3 bases: TGTGCCACCAGTGATCCTCAGGGTAGCTCCTACAATGAGCAGTTCTTC. It yields the protein CATSDPQGSSYNEQFF.

This sequence joins TRBV7-2 and TRBJ1-5; D is unclear. V was cut by 4 bases and J by 6 bases, with 7 bases left in between. This CDR3 has 12 residues. CDR1 SGHTA and CDR2 FQGNSA come from the germline V gene. The CDR3 sequence: CASSSYGQPQHF. Here the CDR3 DNA reads TGTGCCAGCAGCTCATACGGTCAGCCCCAGCATTTT.

The chain has TRBV7-9 and TRBJ2-1, with TRBD2 matching 14 bases. V was pared by 4 bases and J by 5 bases, with 7 bases of the junction left unmatched. The CDR3 has 17 amino acids. CDR1 and CDR2 from the germline V gene are SEHNR and FQNEAQ (reference sequence). The CDR3 spells CASSSTPGLAGDNEQFF. The CDR3 DNA follows: TGTGCCAGCAGCTCCACCCCGGGACTAGCGGGAGACAATGAGCAGTTCTTC.

A single count supports this clone. This chain's CDR3 is CASSYSGQANTEAFF. Here the CDR3 DNA reads TGTGCCAGCAGTTATTCCGGACAGGCGAACACTGAAGCTTTCTTT. The V call is TRBV2, the J call TRBJ1-1; TRBD1 aligns across 7 bases. The CDR3 loop spans 15 amino acids. Trimming at V came to 5 bases and at J to 1 base, leaving 7 bases not matched to a gene. CDR1 is SNHLY and CDR2 is FYNNEI in the germline V gene.

This chain uses TRBV11-3 with TRBJ2-1; 8 nucleotides line up with TRBD1. V dropped 6 bases and J dropped 4; count of bases not matched to a gene: 8. Germline lookup yields CDR1 SGHNT and CDR2 YENEEA. The CDR3 totals 15 residues. CDR3 sequence (DNA): TGTGCCAGCAGTCCCGGGACAGGTGGGTACAATGAGCAGTTCTTC. It codes for CASSPGTGGYNEQFF. Based on the CDR3 plus reference TRBV11-3 and TRBJ2-1, the full variable domain is EAGVVQSPRYKIIEKKQPVAFWCNPISGHNTLYWYLQNLGQGPELLIRYENEEAVDDSQLPKDRFSAERLKGVDSTLKIQPAELGDSAVYLCASSPGTGGYNEQFFGPGTRLTVL.

The chain couples TRBV7-3 to TRBJ2-5, with TRBD2 matching 9 bases. Losses at the gene ends were 2 bases for V and 5 bases for J; bases not matched to a gene: 6. The CDR3 runs to 15 residues. Germline CDR1 reads SGHTA; CDR2 reads FQGTGA. CDR3 DNA: TGTGCCAGCAGCTTAGGGACTAGCTTGGGGGAGACCCAGTACTTC. Its protein is CASSLGTSLGETQYF. Supplemented by reference TRBV7-3 and TRBJ2-5, the full variable domain reads GAGVSQTPSNKVTEKGKYVELRCDPISGHTALYWYRQSLGQGPEFLIYFQGTGAADDSGLPNDRFFAVRPEGSVSTLKIQRTERGDSAVYLCASSLGTSLGETQYFGPGTRLLVL.

The chain links TRBV12-3 or TRBV12-4 to TRBJ2-7, with D perhaps TRBD1 (6 bases). This CDR3 is 13 amino acids long. V was pared by 6 bases and J by 3 bases, with 12 bases between. The DNA for the CDR3 is TGTGCCAGCAGCAACAGGGCAAACTACGAGCAGTACTTC. This codes for CASSNRANYEQYF.

The rearrangement joins TRBV28 to TRBJ1-5, with D perhaps matching TRBD1 (5 bases). Germline V gives CDR1 MDHEN, CDR2 SYDVKM. Deletions cut 4 bases from V and 0 bases from J, with 13 bases between. The CDR3 loop spans 16 amino acids. CDR3 in DNA: TGTGCCAGCAGTTCGGAACAGGCGTATAGCAATCAGCCCCAGCATTTT. This encodes CASSSEQAYSNQPQHF.

The V gene is TRBV2, the J gene TRBJ2-5; 11 bases match TRBD1. The CDR3 has 15 residues. Looked up from germline, CDR1 is SNHLY and CDR2 is FYNNEI. The ends lost 5 bases at V and 4 bases at J; junction bases unmatched: 6. CDR3 sequence reads: CASSLGTGGGETQYF. CDR3 bases: TGTGCCAGCAGTTTGGGGACAGGGGGAGGAGAGACCCAGTACTTC.

The rearrangement joins TRBV4-1 to TRBJ1-1; 10 bases agree with TRBD1. The germline CDR1 and CDR2 sequences are MGHRA and YSYEKL. The CDR3 totals 17 residues. V dropped 0 bases and J dropped 7; count of bases not matched to a gene: 11. The CDR3 DNA reads as TGCGCCAGCAGCCAAGAACCTACTGCGACAGGGGGCGTTGAAGCTTTCTTT. Translation: CASSQEPTATGGVEAFF.

This sequence joins TRBV18 and TRBJ2-2; 10 bases align to TRBD1. The CDR3 sequence is 16 residues long. V dropped 5 bases and J dropped 5; count of bases not matched to a gene: 8. Germline CDR1 and CDR2: KGHSH and LQKENI. The CDR3 sequence is CASSSPGQGLTGELFF. The CDR3, as DNA: TGTGCCAGCTCATCCCCGGGACAGGGGTTGACCGGGGAGCTGTTTTTT. The whole variable domain, remainder taken from reference TRBV18 and TRBJ2-2, is NAGVMQNPRHLVRRRGQEARLRCSPMKGHSHVYWYRQLPEEGLKFMVYLQKENIIDESGMPKERFSAEFPKEGPSILRIQQVVRGDSAAYFCASSSPGQGLTGELFFGEGSRLTVL.

This chain connects TRBV27 to TRBJ2-7, with 10 bases identical to TRBD1. After removal of 5 bases from V and 1 base from J, the junction contained 5 bases not matched to a gene. CDR1 and CDR2 from the germline V gene are MNHEY and SMNVEV (reference sequence). There are 15 residues in the CDR3. The CDR3 DNA follows: TGTGCCAGCAGTAGGGCGGGACAGGGGTCCTACGAGCAGTACTTC. Amino acid sequence: CASSRAGQGSYEQYF.

The chain couples TRBV6-1 to TRBJ1-6; D uncertain. The V gene's germline CDR1 is MNHNS and CDR2 SASEGT. V gave up 2 bases and J gave up 15 bases, with 14 bases separating them. The CDR3 has 13 residues. CDR3 sequence: CASSERWQDRLHF. Here the CDR3 DNA reads TGTGCCAGCAGTGAAAGGTGGCAGGATCGCCTCCACTTT.

The J gene is TRBJ2-7, the V gene TRBV9; 9 bases agree with TRBD2. The germline V gene encodes CDR1 SGDLS and CDR2 YYNGEE. V was clipped by 5 bases and J by 3 bases; unmatched bases: 6. The CDR3 extends over 14 amino acids. The CDR3 sequence is CASSRLAEDYEQYF. In nucleotides, the CDR3 is TGTGCCAGCAGTAGACTAGCGGAGGACTACGAGCAGTACTTC.

The chain couples TRBV5-1 to TRBJ2-5, with 11 bases that match TRBD2. The CDR3 extends over 15 amino acids. Germline V gene lookup returns CDR1 SGHRS and CDR2 YFSETQ. V trimming: 4 bases; J trimming: 1 base; junction bases outside the gene matches: 3. This CDR3 is CASSAGTSGQETQYF. The DNA of the CDR3 is TGCGCCAGCAGCGCCGGGACTAGCGGCCAAGAGACCCAGTACTTC.

The chain has TRBV7-9 and TRBJ1-2, with no clear D. CDR3 length: 15 amino acids. Germline lookup yields CDR1 SEHNR and CDR2 FQNEAQ (reference sequence). Between the trimmed V and J ends, which lost 1 base and 0 bases, there was a span of 9 bases. The CDR3 loop reads CASSLVAQANYGYTF. CDR3 DNA sequence: TGTGCCAGCAGCTTAGTAGCCCAAGCTAACTATGGCTACACCTTC. Full variable domain (remainder filled in from reference TRBV7-9 and TRBJ1-2): DTGVSQNPRHKITKRGQNVTFRCDPISEHNRLYWYRQTLGQGPEFLTYFQNEAQLEKSRLLSDRFSAERPKGSFSTLEIQRTEQGDSAMYLCASSLVAQANYGYTFGSGTRLTVV.

This clone has just a few counts. The chain links TRBV27 to TRBJ1-5; a weak D match, TRBD1 (5 bases). From germline, CDR1 is MNHEY and CDR2 SMNVEV (reference sequence). The ends were cut back, 4 bases at V and 2 bases at J, with 6 bases in the middle. The length of the CDR3 is 13 residues. CDR3 DNA sequence: TGTGCCAGCAGTTCGACAGGCAATCAGCCCCAGCATTTT. Residues: CASSSTGNQPQHF.

The chain recombines TRBV7-3 with TRBJ2-1; 7 bases map to TRBD2. Trimming at V came to 5 bases and at J to 8 bases, leaving 6 bases not matched to a gene. This CDR3 has 13 residues. Germline values: CDR1 SGHTA, CDR2 FQGTGA. The CDR3 loop is CASSARREDEQFF. The CDR3 DNA reads as TGTGCCAGCAGCGCGAGACGGGAGGATGAGCAGTTCTTC.

This chain joins TRBV28 and TRBJ1-5; perhaps TRBD1 as D (6 bases). The CDR3 runs 16 residues. Germline V gives CDR1 MDHEN, CDR2 SYDVKM. Deletions cut 0 bases from V and 5 bases from J, with 14 bases between. CDR3: CASSLWRGGRDQPQHF. Here the CDR3 DNA reads TGTGCCAGCAGTTTATGGAGAGGGGGGAGGGATCAGCCCCAGCATTTT.

V usage is TRBV4-1 and J usage is TRBJ2-1, with 10 bases that match TRBD2. This CDR3 is built from 18 residues. Germline V gene data show CDR1 as MGHRA and CDR2 as YSYEKL. V lost 1 base to trimming and J lost 4 bases; unmatched junction nucleotides: 10. CDR3 sequence reads: CASSQGEMGLANYNEQFF. The CDR3 nucleotides read TGCGCCAGCAGCCAAGGGGAGATGGGACTAGCGAATTACAATGAGCAGTTCTTC.

The chain joins TRBV5-1 to TRBJ1-5; D not resolved. CDR1 is SGHRS and CDR2 is YFSETQ in the germline V gene. The CDR3 loop spans 15 amino acids. Trimming removed 4 bases from V and 4 bases from J, with 15 bases in between. Written as DNA, the CDR3 is TGCGCCAGCAGCCCAATTTCTGGGCTGAATCAGCCCCAGCATTTT. This sequence encodes CASSPISGLNQPQHF.

This clone was counted only a few times. V and J are TRBV7-6 and TRBJ1-6; 9 nucleotides align to TRBD1. Germline V CDR1 and CDR2: SGHVS, FNYEAQ. V dropped 1 base and J dropped 0; count of bases not matched to a gene: 13. There are 21 residues in the CDR3. The DNA for the CDR3 is TGTGCCAGCAGCTTAGAGGCCCCGGGACAGGGAGTTAGCTCCTATAATTCACCCCTCCACTTT. This gives the protein CASSLEAPGQGVSSYNSPLHF. Combining the CDR3 with reference TRBV7-6 and TRBJ1-6 gives the whole variable domain GAGVSQSPRYKVTKRGQDVALRCDPISGHVSLYWYRQALGQGPEFLTYFNYEAQQDKSGLPNDRFSAERPEGSISTLTIQRTEQRDSAMYRCASSLEAPGQGVSSYNSPLHFGNGTRLTVT.

V usage is TRBV30 and J usage is TRBJ2-3; 7 bases agree with TRBD2. Germline lookup yields CDR1 GTSNPN and CDR2 SVGIG (reference sequence). The CDR3 contains 16 residues. The ends lost 4 bases at V and 0 bases at J; junction bases unmatched: 10. CDR3 protein: CAWTVGLAASTDTQYF. CDR3 DNA sequence: TGTGCCTGGACGGTCGGGCTAGCGGCTAGCACAGATACGCAGTATTTT.

The chain links TRBV12-3 or TRBV12-4 to TRBJ1-2; 7 bases are a match to TRBD1. Germline trimming cut 6 bases from V and 2 bases from J; bases unmatched to any gene: 3. This CDR3 has 13 residues. In DNA form, the CDR3 reads TGTGCCAGCAGCCAGACAGGGAACTATGGCTACACCTTC. Amino acid sequence: CASSQTGNYGYTF.

In its sample, this clone was seen a few times. V gene TRBV4-3 combines with J gene TRBJ1-6, with D perhaps matching TRBD1 (5 bases). Per the germline V gene, CDR1 is LGHNA and CDR2 is YSLEER. V was shortened by 0 bases and J by 0 bases, with 21 bases between the two germline ends. CDR3 length equals 21 residues. The CDR3: CASSQDLGGIGPASYNSPLHF. CDR3 sequence (DNA): TGCGCCAGCAGCCAAGATCTTGGGGGGATAGGGCCGGCCTCCTATAATTCACCCCTCCACTTT.